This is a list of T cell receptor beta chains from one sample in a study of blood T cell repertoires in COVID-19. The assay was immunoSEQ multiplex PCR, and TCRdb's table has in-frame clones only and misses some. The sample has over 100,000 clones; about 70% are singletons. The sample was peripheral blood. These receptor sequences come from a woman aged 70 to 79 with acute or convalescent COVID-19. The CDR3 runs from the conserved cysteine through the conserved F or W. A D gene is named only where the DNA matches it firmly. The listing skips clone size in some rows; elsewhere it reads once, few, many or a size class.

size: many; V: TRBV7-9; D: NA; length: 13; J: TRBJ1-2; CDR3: CASTIGTLYGYTF; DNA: TGTGCCAGCACTATCGGGACTCTCTATGGCTACACCTTC
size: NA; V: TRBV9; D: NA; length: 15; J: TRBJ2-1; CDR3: CASSPGLRPYNEQFF; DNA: TGTGCCAGCAGCCCCGGACTCCGTCCCTACAATGAGCAGTTCTTC
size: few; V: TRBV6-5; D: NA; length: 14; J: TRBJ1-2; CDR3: CASSYSQKNYGYTF; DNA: TGTGCCAGCAGTTACTCCCAGAAAAACTATGGCTACACCTTC
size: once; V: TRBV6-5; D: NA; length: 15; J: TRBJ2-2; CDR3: CASSYAMADTGELFF; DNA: TGTGCCAGCAGTTACGCCATGGCGGACACCGGGGAGCTGTTTTTT
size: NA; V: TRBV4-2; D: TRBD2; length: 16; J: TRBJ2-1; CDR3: CASSQDPSGSVNEQFF; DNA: TGTGCCAGCAGCCAAGATCCTAGCGGGAGTGTCAATGAGCAGTTCTTC
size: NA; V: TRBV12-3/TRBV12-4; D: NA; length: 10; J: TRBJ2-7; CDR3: CASSHYEQYF; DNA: TGTGCCAGCAGCCATTACGAGCAGTACTTC
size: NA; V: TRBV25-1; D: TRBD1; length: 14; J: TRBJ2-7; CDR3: CASSRTGGDGEQYF; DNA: TGTGCCAGCAGCCGAACAGGGGGCGACGGGGAGCAGTACTTC
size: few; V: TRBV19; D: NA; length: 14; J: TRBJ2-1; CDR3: CASSIQASYNEQFF; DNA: TGTGCCAGTAGTATCCAAGCGTCCTACAATGAGCAGTTCTTC
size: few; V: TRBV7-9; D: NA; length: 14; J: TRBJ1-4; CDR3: CASSLDSRDEKLFF; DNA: TGTGCCAGCAGCCTAGACTCCCGGGATGAAAAACTGTTTTTT
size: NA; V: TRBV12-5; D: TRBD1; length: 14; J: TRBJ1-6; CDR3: CASGLGQGNSPLHF; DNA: TGTGCTAGTGGTTTGGGACAGGGCAACTCACCCCTCCACTTT
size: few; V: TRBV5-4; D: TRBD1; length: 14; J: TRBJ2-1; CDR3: CASSLGQGAGEQFF; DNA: TGTGCCAGCAGCTTGGGACAGGGGGCAGGTGAGCAGTTCTTC
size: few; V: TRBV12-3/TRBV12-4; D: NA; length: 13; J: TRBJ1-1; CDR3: CASSFLGATEAFF; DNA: TGTGCCAGCAGTTTTTTGGGGGCGACTGAAGCTTTCTTT
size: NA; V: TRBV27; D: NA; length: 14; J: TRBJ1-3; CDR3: CASSPLYSGNTIYF; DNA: TGTGCCAGCAGTCCCCTCTACTCTGGAAACACCATATATTTT
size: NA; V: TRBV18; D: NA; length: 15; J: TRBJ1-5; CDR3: CASSPESSGSQPQHF; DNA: TGTGCCAGCTCCCCGGAATCGTCGGGGAGTCAGCCCCAGCATTTT
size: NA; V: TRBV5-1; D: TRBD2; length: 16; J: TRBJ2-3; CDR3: CASQVTSGRAEDTQYF; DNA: TGCGCCAGCCAAGTCACTAGCGGGAGGGCCGAAGATACGCAGTATTTT
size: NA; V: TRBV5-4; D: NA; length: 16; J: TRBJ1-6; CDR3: CASSLSGFSYNSPLHF; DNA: TGTGCCAGCAGCTTGAGCGGGTTCTCCTATAATTCACCCCTCCACTTT
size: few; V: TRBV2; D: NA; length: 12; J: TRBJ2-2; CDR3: CASRREVGELFF; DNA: TGTGCCAGCAGAAGGGAGGTCGGGGAGCTGTTTTTT
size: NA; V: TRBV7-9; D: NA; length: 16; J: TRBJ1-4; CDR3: CASSLMGTGNNEKLFF; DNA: TGTGCCAGCAGCTTAATGGGAACAGGGAATAATGAAAAACTGTTTTTT
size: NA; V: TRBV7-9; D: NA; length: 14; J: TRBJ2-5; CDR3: CASSFTEIQETQYF; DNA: TGTGCCAGCAGCTTTACAGAAATCCAAGAGACCCAGTACTTC
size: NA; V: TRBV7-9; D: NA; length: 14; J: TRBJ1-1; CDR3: CASSPRDRRGEAFF; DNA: TGTGCCAGCAGCCCCCGGGACCGCCGGGGGGAAGCTTTCTTT
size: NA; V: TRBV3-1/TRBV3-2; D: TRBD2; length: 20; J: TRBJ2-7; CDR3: CASSQDSGLAGAQRLNEQYF; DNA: TGTGCCAGCAGCCAAGATTCGGGGCTAGCGGGAGCCCAGAGGTTGAACGAGCAGTACTTC
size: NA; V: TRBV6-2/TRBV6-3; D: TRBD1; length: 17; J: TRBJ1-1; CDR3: CASRPHRGGVVDTEAFF; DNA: TGTGCCAGTCGCCCTCACAGGGGCGGGGTAGTGGACACTGAAGCTTTCTTT
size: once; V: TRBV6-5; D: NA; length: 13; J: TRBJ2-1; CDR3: CASSYSITGFRFF; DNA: TGTGCCAGCAGTTACTCGATAACAGGGTTTCGGTTCTTC
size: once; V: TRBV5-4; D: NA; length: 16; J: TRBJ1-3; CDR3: CASSLDSRATGNTIYF; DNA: TGTGCCAGCAGCTTGGATTCCAGGGCCACTGGAAACACCATATATTTT
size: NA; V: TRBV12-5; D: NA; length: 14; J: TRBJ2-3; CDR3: CASGLTAATDTQYF; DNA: TGTGCTAGTGGTTTGACAGCGGCCACAGATACGCAGTATTTT
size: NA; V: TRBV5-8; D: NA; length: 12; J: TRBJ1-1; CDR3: CASSLWAGEAFF; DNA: TGTGCCAGCAGCCTCTGGGCGGGTGAAGCTTTCTTT
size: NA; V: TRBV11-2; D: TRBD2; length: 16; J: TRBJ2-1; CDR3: CASSWTSGENYNEQFF; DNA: TGTGCCAGCAGCTGGACTAGCGGGGAGAACTACAATGAGCAGTTCTTC
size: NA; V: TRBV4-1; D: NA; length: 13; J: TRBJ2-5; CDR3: CASSQDTRETQYF; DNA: TGCGCCAGCAGCCAAGATACCAGAGAGACCCAGTACTTC
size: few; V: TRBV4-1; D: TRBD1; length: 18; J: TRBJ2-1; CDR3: CASSQDQSGQGIYNEQFF; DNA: TGCGCCAGCAGCCAAGATCAGTCAGGACAGGGGATCTACAATGAGCAGTTCTTC
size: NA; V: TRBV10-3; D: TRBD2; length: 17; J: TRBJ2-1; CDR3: CAISGGLAGEIDNEQFF; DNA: TGTGCCATCAGTGGGGGACTAGCGGGAGAGATCGACAATGAGCAGTTCTTC
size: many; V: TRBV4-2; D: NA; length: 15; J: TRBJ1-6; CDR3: CASSQVQGIASPLHF; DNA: TGTGCCAGCAGCCAAGTACAGGGTATAGCATCACCCCTCCACTTT
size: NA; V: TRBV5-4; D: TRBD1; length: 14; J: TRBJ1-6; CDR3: CASTLDRVNSPLHF; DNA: TGTGCCAGCACCTTGGACAGGGTTAATTCACCCCTCCACTTT
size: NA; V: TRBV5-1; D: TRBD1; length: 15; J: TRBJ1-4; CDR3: CASSLTGALNEKLFF; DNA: TGCGCCAGCAGCTTGACAGGGGCGCTAAATGAAAAACTGTTTTTT
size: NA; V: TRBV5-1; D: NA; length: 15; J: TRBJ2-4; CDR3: CASSPWGLAKNIQYF; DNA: TGCGCCAGCAGTCCATGGGGCCTAGCCAAAAACATTCAGTACTTC